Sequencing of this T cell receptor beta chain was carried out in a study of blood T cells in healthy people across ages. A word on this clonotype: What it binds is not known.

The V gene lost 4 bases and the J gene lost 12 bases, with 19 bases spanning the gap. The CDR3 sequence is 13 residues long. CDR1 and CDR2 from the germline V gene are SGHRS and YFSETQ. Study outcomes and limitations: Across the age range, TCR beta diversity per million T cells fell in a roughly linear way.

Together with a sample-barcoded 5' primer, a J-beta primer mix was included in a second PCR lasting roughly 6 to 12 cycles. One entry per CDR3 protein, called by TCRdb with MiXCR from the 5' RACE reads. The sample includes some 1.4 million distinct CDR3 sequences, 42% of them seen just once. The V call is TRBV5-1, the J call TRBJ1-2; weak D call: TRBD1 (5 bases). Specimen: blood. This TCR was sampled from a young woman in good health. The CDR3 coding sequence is TGCGCCAGCAGCCCCCTCGGGGGTGAGGGCCACACCTTC. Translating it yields CASSPLGGEGHTF. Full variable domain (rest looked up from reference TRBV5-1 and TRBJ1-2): KAGVTQTPRYLIKTRGQQVTLSCSPISGHRSVSWYQQTPGQGLQFLFEYFSETQRNKGNFPGRFSGRQFSNSRSEMNVSTLELGDSALYLCASSPLGGEGHTFGSGTRLTVV.